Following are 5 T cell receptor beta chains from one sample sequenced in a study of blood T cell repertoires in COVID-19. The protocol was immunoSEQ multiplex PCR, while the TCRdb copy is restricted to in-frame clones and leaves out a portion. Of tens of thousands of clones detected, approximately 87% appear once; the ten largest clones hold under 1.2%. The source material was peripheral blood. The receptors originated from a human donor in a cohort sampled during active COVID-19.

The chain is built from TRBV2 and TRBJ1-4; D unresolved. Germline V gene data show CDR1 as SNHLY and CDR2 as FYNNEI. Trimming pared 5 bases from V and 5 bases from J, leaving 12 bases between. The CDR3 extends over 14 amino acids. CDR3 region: CASSRTPGNEKLFF. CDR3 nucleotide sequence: TGTGCCAGCAGTCGGACTCCCGGCAATGAAAAACTGTTTTTT.

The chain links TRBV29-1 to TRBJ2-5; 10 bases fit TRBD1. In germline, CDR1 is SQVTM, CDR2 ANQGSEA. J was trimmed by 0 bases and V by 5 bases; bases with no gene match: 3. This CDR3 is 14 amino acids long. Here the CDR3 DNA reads TGCAGCGTTCCGGACAGGGGGGACCAAGAGACCCAGTACTTC. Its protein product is CSVPDRGDQETQYF.

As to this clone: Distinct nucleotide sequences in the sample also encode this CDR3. The DNA of the CDR3 is TGTGCCAGTAGTATAACCGGAGGAGGGACTAGCGGGAGGAATGAGCAGTTCTTC. Protein: CASSITGGGTSGRNEQFF. The chain employs TRBV19 and TRBJ2-1; 15 nucleotides align to TRBD2. The germline CDR1 and CDR2 sequences are LNHDA and SQIVND (reference sequence). V was clipped by 2 bases and J by 7 bases; unmatched bases: 9. The CDR3 runs 18 residues.

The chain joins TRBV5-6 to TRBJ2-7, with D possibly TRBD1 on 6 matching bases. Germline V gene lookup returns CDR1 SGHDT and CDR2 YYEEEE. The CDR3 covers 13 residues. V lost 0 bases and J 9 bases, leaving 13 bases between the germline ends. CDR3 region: CASSLGQATGQYF. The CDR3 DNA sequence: TGTGCCAGCAGCTTGGGACAGGCCACCGGGCAGTACTTC.

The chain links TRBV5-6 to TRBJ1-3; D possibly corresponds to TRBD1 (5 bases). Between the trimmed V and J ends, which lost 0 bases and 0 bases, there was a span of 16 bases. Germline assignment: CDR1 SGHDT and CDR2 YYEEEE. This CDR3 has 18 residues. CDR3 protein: CASSLVGTGPASGNTIYF. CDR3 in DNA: TGTGCCAGCAGCTTGGTTGGAACAGGCCCCGCCTCTGGAAACACCATATATTTT.